This T cell receptor beta chain was obtained from a study of beta chain features in type 1 diabetes. Study results and limitations: The study found fewer insertions and more deletions at VDJ junctions in type 1 diabetes patients. These data did not resolve whether HLA type affects TCRB rearrangement.

Comment on this clone: Its antigen remains unknown.

Expressed TCRB transcripts were sequenced after all isolated RNA was converted to cDNA. TCRdb's table, derived via immunoSEQ multiplex PCR, lists solely in-frame clones and lacks some. The profile covers over 100,000 clones, with less than 40% appearing a single time and over 0.065% taken by the ten largest. The CDR3 length is 13 residues. J lost 8 bases, V lost 5 bases, and 6 bases had no gene match. Germline V CDR1 and CDR2: SGHTA, FQGTGA. Per donor, one heparinised blood draw averaged about 110 mL. The sequenced sample consisted of stem cell memory CD4+ T cells from blood. This sequence joins TRBV7-3 and TRBJ1-2; 9 bases align to TRBD1. This TCR was sampled from a woman in her late teens or twenties in good health. CDR3 residues: CASSPDRGWGYTF. The CDR3 DNA is TGTGCCAGCAGCCCGGACAGGGGCTGGGGCTACACCTTC.